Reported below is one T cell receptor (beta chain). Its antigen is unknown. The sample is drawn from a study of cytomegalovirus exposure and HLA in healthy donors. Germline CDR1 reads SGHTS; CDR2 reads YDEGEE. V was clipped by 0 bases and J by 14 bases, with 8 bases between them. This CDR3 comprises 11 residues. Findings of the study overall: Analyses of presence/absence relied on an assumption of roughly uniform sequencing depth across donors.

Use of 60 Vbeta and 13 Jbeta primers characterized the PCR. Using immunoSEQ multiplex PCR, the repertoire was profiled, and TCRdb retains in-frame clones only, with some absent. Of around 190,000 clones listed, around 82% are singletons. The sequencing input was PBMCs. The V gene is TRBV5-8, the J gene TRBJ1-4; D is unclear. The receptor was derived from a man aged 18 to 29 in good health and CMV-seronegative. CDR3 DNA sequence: TGTGCCAGCAGCTTGGAAGTTCGGCTGTTTTTT. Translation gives CASSLEVRLFF.